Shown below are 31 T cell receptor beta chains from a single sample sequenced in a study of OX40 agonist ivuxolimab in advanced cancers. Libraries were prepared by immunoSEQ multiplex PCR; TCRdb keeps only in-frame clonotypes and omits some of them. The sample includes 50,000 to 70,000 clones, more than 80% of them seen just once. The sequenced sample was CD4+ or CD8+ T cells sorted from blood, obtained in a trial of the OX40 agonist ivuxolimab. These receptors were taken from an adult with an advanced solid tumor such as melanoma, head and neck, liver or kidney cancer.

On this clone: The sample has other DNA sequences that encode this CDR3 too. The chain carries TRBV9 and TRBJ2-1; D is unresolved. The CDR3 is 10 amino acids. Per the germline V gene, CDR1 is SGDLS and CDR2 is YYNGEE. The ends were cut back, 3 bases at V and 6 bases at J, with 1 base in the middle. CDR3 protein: CASSGNEQFF. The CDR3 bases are TGTGCCAGCAGCGGCAATGAGCAGTTCTTC.

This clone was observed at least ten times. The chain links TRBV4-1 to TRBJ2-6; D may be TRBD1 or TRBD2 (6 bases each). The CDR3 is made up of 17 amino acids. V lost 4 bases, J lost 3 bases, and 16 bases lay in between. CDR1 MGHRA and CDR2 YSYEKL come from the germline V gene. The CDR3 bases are TGCGCCAGCAGCCCTAGCTCGGGGGCTAATGGGGCCAACGTCCTGACTTTC. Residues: CASSPSSGANGANVLTF.

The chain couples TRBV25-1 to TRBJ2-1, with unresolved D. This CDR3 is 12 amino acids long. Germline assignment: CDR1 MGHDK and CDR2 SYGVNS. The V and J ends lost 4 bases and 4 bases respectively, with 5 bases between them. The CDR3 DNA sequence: TGTGCCAGCAGTGCGCATTACAATGAGCAGTTCTTC. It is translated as CASSAHYNEQFF.

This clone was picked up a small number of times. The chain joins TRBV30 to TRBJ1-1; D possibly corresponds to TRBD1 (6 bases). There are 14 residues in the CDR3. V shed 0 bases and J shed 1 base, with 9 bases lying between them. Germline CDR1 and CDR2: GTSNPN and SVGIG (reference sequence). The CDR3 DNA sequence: TGTGCCTGGAGTGTAGGGGGTCAGAACACTGAAGCTTTCTTT. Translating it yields CAWSVGGQNTEAFF.

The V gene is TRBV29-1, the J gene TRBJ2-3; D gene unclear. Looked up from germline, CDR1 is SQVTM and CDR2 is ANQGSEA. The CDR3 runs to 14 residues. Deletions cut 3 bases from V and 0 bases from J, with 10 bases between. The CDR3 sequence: CSVDGLGSTDTQYF. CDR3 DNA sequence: TGCAGCGTTGACGGGCTAGGAAGCACAGATACGCAGTATTTT.

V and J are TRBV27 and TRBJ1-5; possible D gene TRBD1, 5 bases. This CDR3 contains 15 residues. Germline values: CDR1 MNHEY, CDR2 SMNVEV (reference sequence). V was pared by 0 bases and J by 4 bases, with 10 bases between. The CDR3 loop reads CASSLSRGWNQPQHF. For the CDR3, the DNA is TGTGCCAGCAGTTTATCGCGGGGCTGGAATCAGCCCCAGCATTTT.

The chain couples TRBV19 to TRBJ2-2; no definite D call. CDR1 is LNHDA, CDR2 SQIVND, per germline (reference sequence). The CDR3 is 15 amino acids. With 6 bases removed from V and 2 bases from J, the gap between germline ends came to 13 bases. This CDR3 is CASSIQLGNTGELFF. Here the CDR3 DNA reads TGTGCCAGTAGCATCCAGCTGGGAAACACCGGGGAGCTGTTTTTT.

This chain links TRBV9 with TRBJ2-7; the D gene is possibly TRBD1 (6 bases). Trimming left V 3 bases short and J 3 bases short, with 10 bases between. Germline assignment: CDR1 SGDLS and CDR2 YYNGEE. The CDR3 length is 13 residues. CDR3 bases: TGTGCCAGCAGCGATAGGGGGAGCTACGAGCAGTACTTC. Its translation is CASSDRGSYEQYF.

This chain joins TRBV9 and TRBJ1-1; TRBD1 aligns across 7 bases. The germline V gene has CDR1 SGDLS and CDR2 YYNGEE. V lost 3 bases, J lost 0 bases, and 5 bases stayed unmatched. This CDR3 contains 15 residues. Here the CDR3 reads CASSDRGGMNTEAFF. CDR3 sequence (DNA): TGTGCCAGCAGCGACAGGGGTGGGATGAACACTGAAGCTTTCTTT.

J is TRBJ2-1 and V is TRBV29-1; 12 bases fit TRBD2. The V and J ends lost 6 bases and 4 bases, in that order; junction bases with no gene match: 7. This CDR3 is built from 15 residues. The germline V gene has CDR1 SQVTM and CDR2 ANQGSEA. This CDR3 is CSVTGLAGHYNEQFF. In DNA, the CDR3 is TGCAGCGTGACCGGACTAGCGGGACATTACAATGAGCAGTTCTTC.

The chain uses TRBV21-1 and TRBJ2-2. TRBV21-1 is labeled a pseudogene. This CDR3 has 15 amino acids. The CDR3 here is CASSKGDIFSGELFF. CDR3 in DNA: TGTGCCAGCAGCAAAGGGGATATCTTCTCCGGGGAGCTGTTTTTT.

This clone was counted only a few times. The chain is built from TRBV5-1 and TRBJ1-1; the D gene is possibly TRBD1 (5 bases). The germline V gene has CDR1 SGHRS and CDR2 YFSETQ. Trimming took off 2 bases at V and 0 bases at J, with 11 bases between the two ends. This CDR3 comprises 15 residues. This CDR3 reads CASSFRRGVNTEAFF. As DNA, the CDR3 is TGCGCCAGCAGCTTCCGGCGAGGGGTGAACACTGAAGCTTTCTTT.

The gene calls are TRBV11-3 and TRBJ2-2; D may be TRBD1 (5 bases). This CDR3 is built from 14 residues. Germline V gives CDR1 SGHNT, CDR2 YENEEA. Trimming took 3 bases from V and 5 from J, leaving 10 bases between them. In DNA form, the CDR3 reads TGTGCCAGCAGCTTGACAGATTTTACCGGGGAGCTGTTTTTT. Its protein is CASSLTDFTGELFF.

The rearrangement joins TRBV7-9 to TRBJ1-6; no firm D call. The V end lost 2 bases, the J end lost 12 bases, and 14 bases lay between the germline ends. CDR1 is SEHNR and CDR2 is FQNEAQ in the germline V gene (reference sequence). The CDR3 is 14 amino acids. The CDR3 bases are TGTGCCAGCAGCTTAAATGTGGTCCGTGAACCCCTCCACTTT. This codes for CASSLNVVREPLHF. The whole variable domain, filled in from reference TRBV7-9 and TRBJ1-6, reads DTGVSQNPRHKITKRGQNVTFRCDPISEHNRLYWYRQTLGQGPEFLTYFQNEAQLEKSRLLSDRFSAERPKGSFSTLEIQRTEQGDSAMYLCASSLNVVREPLHFGNGTRLTVT.

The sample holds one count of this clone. The CDR3 spells CASSIVGRGQTEAFF. The CDR3 DNA follows: TGTGCCAGTAGTATAGTAGGCAGGGGGCAAACTGAAGCTTTCTTT. The V gene is TRBV19, the J gene TRBJ1-1, with 8 bases aligning to TRBD1. The CDR3 contains 15 residues. Germline CDR1 is LNHDA and CDR2 is SQIVND (reference sequence). V lost 1 base, J lost 5 bases, and 6 bases stayed unmatched.

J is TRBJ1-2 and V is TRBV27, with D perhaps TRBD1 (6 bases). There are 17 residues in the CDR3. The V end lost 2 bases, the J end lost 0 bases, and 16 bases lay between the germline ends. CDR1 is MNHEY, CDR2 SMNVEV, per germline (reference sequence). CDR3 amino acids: CASSLGRGFRANYGYTF. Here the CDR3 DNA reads TGTGCCAGCAGTTTAGGGAGGGGGTTCCGAGCTAACTATGGCTACACCTTC.

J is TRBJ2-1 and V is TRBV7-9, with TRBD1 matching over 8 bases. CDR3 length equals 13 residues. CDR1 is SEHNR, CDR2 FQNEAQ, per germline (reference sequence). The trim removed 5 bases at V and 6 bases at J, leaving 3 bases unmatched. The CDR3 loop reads CASSPTGGNEQFF. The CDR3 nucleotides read TGTGCCAGCAGCCCAACAGGGGGCAATGAGCAGTTCTTC. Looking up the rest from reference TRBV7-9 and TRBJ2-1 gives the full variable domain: DTGVSQNPRHKITKRGQNVTFRCDPISEHNRLYWYRQTLGQGPEFLTYFQNEAQLEKSRLLSDRFSAERPKGSFSTLEIQRTEQGDSAMYLCASSPTGGNEQFFGPGTRLTVL.

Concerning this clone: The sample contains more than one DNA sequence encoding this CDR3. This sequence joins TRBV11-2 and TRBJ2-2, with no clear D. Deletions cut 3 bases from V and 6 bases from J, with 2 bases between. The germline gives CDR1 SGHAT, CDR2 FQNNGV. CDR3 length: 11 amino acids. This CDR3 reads CASSFAGELFF. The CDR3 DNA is TGTGCCAGCAGCTTTGCCGGGGAGCTGTTTTTT. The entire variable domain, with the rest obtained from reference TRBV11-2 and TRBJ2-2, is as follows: EAGVAQSPRYKIIEKRQSVAFWCNPISGHATLYWYQQILGQGPKLLIQFQNNGVVDDSQLPKDRFSAERLKGVDSTLKIQPAKLEDSAVYLCASSFAGELFFGEGSRLTVL.

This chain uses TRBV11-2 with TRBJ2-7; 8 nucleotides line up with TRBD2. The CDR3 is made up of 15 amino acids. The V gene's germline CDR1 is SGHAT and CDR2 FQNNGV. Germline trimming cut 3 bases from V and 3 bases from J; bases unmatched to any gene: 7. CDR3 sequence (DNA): TGTGCCAGCAGCTTTGAGGCGGGAGGATTCTACGAGCAGTACTTC. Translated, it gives CASSFEAGGFYEQYF.

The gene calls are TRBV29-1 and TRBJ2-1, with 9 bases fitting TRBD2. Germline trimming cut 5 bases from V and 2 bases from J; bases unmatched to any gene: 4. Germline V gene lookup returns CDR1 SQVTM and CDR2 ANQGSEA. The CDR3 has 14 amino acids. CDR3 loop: CSVPPSGAYNEQFF. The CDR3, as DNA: TGCAGCGTTCCCCCTAGCGGGGCCTACAATGAGCAGTTCTTC.

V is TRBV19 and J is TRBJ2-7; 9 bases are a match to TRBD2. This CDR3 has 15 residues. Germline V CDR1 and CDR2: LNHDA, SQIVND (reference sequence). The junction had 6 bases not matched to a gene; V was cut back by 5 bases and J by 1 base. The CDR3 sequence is CASSALAGPSYEQYF. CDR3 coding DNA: TGTGCCAGTAGTGCACTAGCGGGCCCTTCCTACGAGCAGTACTTC.

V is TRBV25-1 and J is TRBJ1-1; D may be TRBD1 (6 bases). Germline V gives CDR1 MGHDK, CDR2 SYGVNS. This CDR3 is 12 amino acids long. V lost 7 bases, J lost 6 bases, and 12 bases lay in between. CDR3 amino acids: CASTEGGAEAFF. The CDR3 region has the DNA TGTGCCAGCACCGAGGGGGGCGCTGAAGCTTTCTTT.

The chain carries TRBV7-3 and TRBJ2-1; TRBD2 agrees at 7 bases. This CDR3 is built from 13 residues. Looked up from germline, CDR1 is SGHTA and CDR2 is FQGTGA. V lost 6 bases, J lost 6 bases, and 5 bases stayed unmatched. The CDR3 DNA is TGTGCCAGCAGTAAGGGACTATCCAATGAGCAGTTCTTC. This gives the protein CASSKGLSNEQFF.

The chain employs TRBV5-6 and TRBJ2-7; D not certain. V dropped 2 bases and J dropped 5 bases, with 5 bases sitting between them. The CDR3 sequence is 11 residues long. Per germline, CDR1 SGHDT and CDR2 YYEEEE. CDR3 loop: CASSFSDEQYF. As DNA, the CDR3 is TGTGCCAGCAGCTTTTCGGACGAGCAGTACTTC.

Written as DNA, the CDR3 is TGTGCCAGCAGTGACTCGCTACTAGCGGTATATCAAGAGACCCAGTACTTC. It specifies CASSDSLLAVYQETQYF. This chain links TRBV6-4 with TRBJ2-5; 8 bases agree with TRBD2. The germline gives CDR1 MRHNA, CDR2 SNTAGT. This CDR3 is built from 17 residues. V lost 0 bases to trimming and J lost 2 bases; unmatched junction nucleotides: 8.

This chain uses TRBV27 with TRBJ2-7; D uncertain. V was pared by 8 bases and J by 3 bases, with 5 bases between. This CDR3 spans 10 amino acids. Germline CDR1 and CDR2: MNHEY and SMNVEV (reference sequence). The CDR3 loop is CASGNYEQYF. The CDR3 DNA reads TGTGCCAGCGGTAACTACGAGCAGTACTTC.

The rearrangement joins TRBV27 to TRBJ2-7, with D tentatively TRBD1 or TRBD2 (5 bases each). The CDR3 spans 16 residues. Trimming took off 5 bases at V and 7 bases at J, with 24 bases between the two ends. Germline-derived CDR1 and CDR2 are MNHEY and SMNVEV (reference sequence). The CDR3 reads CASSLLGTGGSGEQYF. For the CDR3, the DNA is TGTGCCAGCAGTCTCCTCGGGACGGGCGGATCGGGTGAGCAGTACTTC.

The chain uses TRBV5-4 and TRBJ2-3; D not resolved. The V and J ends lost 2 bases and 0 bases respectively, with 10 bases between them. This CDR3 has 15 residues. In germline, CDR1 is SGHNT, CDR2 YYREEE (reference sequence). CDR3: CASSLGPGSTDTQYF. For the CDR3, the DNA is TGTGCCAGCAGCTTAGGTCCGGGTAGCACAGATACGCAGTATTTT.

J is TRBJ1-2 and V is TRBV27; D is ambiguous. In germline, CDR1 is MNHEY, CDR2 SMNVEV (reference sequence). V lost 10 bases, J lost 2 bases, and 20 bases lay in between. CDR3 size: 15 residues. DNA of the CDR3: TGTGCCACCAGCCGGTTAGCCAGAACGAACTATGGCTACACCTTC. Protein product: CATSRLARTNYGYTF.

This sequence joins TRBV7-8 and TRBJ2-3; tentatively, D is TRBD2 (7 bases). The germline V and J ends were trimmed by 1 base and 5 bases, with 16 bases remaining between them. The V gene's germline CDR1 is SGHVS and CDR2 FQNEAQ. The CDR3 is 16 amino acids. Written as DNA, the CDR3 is TGTGCCAGCAGCTTAGTTCTTGGCGGGGGCGAAGATACGCAGTATTTT. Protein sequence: CASSLVLGGGEDTQYF.

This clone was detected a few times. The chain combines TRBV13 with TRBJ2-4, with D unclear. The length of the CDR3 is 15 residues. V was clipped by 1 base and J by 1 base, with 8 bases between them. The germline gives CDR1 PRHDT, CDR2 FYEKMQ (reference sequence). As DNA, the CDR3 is TGTGCCAGCAGCTTAGTTACAGACGCCAAAAACATTCAGTACTTC. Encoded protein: CASSLVTDAKNIQYF.